Below, one T cell receptor (beta chain) is given with its context. Its antigen is unknown. The data were taken from a study of cytomegalovirus exposure and HLA in healthy donors. General observations from the study: Presence/absence analyses rested on an assumption that sequencing depth was roughly uniform across donors.

Germline-derived CDR1 and CDR2 are MNHEY and SVGAGI. The CDR3 covers 14 residues. V dropped 6 bases and J dropped 4; count of bases not matched to a gene: 7. Donors sampled were nominally healthy, though unrecorded immune exposures were likely. Amplification used 60 Vbeta primers and 13 Jbeta primers. Produced via immunoSEQ multiplex PCR; TCRdb's table is partial and in-frame only. Here the sample spans 75,000 to 95,000 clones, 69% being singletons. This receptor was obtained from a man in his fifties in good health and CMV-seronegative. The rearrangement joins TRBV6-5 to TRBJ1-2, with 8 bases identical to TRBD1. Sequenced material: PBMCs. The CDR3 sequence is CASRDTGGLYGYTF. The DNA of the CDR3 is TGTGCCAGCAGGGATACAGGGGGTCTCTATGGCTACACCTTC.